The 15 T cell receptor beta chains presented below share a single source sample, sequenced in a study of memory CD4+ T cells and cytomegalovirus serostatus. The repertoire was sequenced with immunoSEQ multiplex PCR; TCRdb's copy has only in-frame clones and lacks some. The repertoire has 56,000 or so clones, around three quarters of them found once; the top ten carry roughly 1.7%. Single viable CD3+CD4+CD8-CD45RO+ cells were sorted as the memory CD4+ T cells. The material sequenced was memory CD4+ T cells from blood. The origin of the receptors is an adult in good health and CMV-seronegative.

The chain recombines TRBV10-2 with TRBJ2-6; 11 bases align to TRBD1. Germline V lookup: CDR1 WSHSY, CDR2 SAAADI. The V segment lost 6 bases and the J segment 3 bases; nucleotides outside the gene matches: 10. The CDR3 loop spans 18 amino acids. The CDR3 sequence: CASRTVGQGAGGANVLTF. CDR3 DNA sequence: TGCGCCAGCAGGACCGTCGGACAGGGGGCTGGTGGGGCCAACGTCCTGACTTTC.

The chain carries TRBV5-1 and TRBJ2-1; D is unclear. The CDR3 length is 13 residues. V lost 1 base and J lost 6, with 8 bases in between. Germline-derived CDR1 and CDR2 are SGHRS and YFSETQ. Here the CDR3 DNA reads TGCGCCAGCAGCTTGCTAGGGATCAATGAGCAGTTCTTC. It translates to CASSLLGINEQFF.

The chain carries TRBV7-9 and TRBJ2-7, with 9 bases matching TRBD1. The length of the CDR3 is 15 residues. The V and J ends lost 5 bases and 4 bases, in that order; junction bases with no gene match: 9. Germline V gene data show CDR1 as SEHNR and CDR2 as FQNEAQ (reference sequence). CDR3 loop: CASSPRQGGIYEQYF. The CDR3 DNA follows: TGTGCCAGCAGCCCCCGACAGGGGGGGATTTACGAGCAGTACTTC.

This chain connects TRBV30 to TRBJ1-1, with unresolved D. Germline V gives CDR1 GTSNPN, CDR2 SVGIG (reference sequence). The CDR3 is 10 residues long. Trimming removed 5 bases from V and 5 bases from J, with 6 bases in between. Here the CDR3 DNA reads TGTGCCTGGGCCAGAACTGAAGCTTTCTTT. Amino acid sequence: CAWARTEAFF.

J is TRBJ2-1 and V is TRBV29-1; 8 positions match TRBD2. Looked up from germline, CDR1 is SQVTM and CDR2 is ANQGSEA. This CDR3 region has 16 residues. V lost 6 bases, J lost 5 bases, and 15 bases stayed unmatched. CDR3: CSVGSYTGGAHNEQFF. The CDR3 DNA is TGCAGCGTGGGGTCGTATACGGGAGGGGCTCACAATGAGCAGTTCTTC.

The rearrangement uses TRBV30 and TRBJ1-5; D is undetermined. The CDR3 covers 14 residues. Trimming took 2 bases from V and 3 from J, leaving 11 bases between them. Germline CDR1 and CDR2: GTSNPN and SVGIG (reference sequence). The DNA of the CDR3 is TGTGCCTGGAGTTTGTCCGCGATCAATCAGCCCCAGCATTTT. This gives the protein CAWSLSAINQPQHF.

The rearrangement joins TRBV7-9 to TRBJ1-2; D unclear. The CDR3 runs 13 residues. Germline loops: CDR1 SEHNR, CDR2 FQNEAQ (reference sequence). V dropped 1 base and J dropped 4 bases, with 7 bases sitting between them. CDR3 sequence reads: CASSLDSRYGYTF. As DNA, the CDR3 is TGTGCCAGCAGCTTAGATTCTCGCTATGGCTACACCTTC.

This clone was detected only a few times. This CDR3 is also generated by other DNA sequences in the sample. The chain is built from TRBV29-1 and TRBJ2-5; D is ambiguous. The CDR3 totals 13 residues. V dropped 1 base and J dropped 1 base, with 7 bases sitting between them. Germline lookup yields CDR1 SQVTM and CDR2 ANQGSEA. The CDR3 here is CSVEVGAQETQYF. Written as DNA, the CDR3 is TGCAGCGTTGAAGTAGGAGCCCAAGAGACCCAGTACTTC.

In the case of this clone: Other DNA sequences of this sample code for an identical CDR3. The chain couples TRBV7-9 to TRBJ2-3; D is ambiguous. The length of the CDR3 is 11 residues. Trimming stripped 5 bases from V and 6 bases from J, with 6 bases between. Per the germline V gene, CDR1 is SEHNR and CDR2 is FQNEAQ (reference sequence). CDR3 sequence: CASSRLDTQYF. The CDR3 nucleotides are TGTGCCAGCAGCCGTTTGGATACGCAGTATTTT.

V gene TRBV5-1 combines with J gene TRBJ1-1; a weak D match, TRBD1 (5 bases). V lost 5 bases, J lost 8 bases, and 16 bases lay in between. The CDR3 extends over 13 amino acids. Germline V gives CDR1 SGHRS, CDR2 YFSETQ. The CDR3 loop reads CASSLYRDGEAFF. Here the CDR3 DNA reads TGCGCCAGCAGTCTATACCGGGACGGAGAAGCTTTCTTT.

The rearrangement links TRBV14 to TRBJ1-2; D might be TRBD1 (5 bases). This CDR3 has 15 amino acids. With 3 bases removed from V and 4 bases from J, the gap between germline ends came to 15 bases. Germline CDR1 is SGHDN and CDR2 is FVKESK. The CDR3 region is CASSHEPDSLYGYTF. The CDR3 bases are TGTGCCAGCAGCCATGAACCCGACAGCCTCTATGGCTACACCTTC.

Only one count was recorded for this clone. The chain employs TRBV5-4 and TRBJ2-1; 12 bases are shared with TRBD2. Germline trimming cut 4 bases from V and 0 bases from J; bases unmatched to any gene: 11. The germline V gene has CDR1 SGHNT and CDR2 YYREEE (reference sequence). There are 19 residues in the CDR3. The chain's CDR3 is CASSPDPTSGRSSYNEQFF. The DNA for the CDR3 is TGTGCCAGCAGCCCCGACCCGACTAGCGGGAGAAGCTCCTACAATGAGCAGTTCTTC.

The chain uses TRBV28 and TRBJ1-2; no clear D. This CDR3 has 14 residues. Trimming cost V 6 bases and J 2 bases, with 13 bases left between them. Germline V lookup: CDR1 MDHEN, CDR2 SYDVKM. The chain's CDR3 is CASRSGGRNYGYTF. The CDR3 bases are TGTGCCAGCAGGTCGGGAGGGAGGAACTATGGCTACACCTTC.

The V and J genes are TRBV6-1 and TRBJ1-4, with a tentative D call TRBD1 (6 bases). The CDR3 totals 15 residues. CDR1 is MNHNS and CDR2 is SASEGT in the germline V gene. Trimming took off 9 bases at V and 8 bases at J, with 22 bases between the two ends. In DNA form, the CDR3 reads TGTGCCAGTACACTAGTACAGGGTGTTGGAGAAAAACTGTTTTTT. Translated: CASTLVQGVGEKLFF.

The gene calls are TRBV9 and TRBJ2-3; TRBD1 might be the D (5 bases). The CDR3 loop spans 15 amino acids. Germline CDR1 SGDLS, CDR2 YYNGEE. V was clipped by 3 bases and J by 0 bases, with 11 bases between them. CDR3 sequence: CASSADNPSTDTQYF. The CDR3 nucleotides are TGTGCCAGCAGCGCGGACAATCCCAGCACAGATACGCAGTATTTT.